This T cell receptor (beta chain) was sequenced for a study of T cells in Graves' hyperthyroidism and ophthalmopathy. Hyperthyroidism had been newly diagnosed in patients aged 18 to 65, and its duration was under 2 months. Thyroid ultrasound, orbital computed tomography, clinical symptoms, and serum thyroxine and TRAb underpinned diagnoses. Study findings and constraints: Median prediction lead before ophthalmopathy onset was six to eight months with the model.

This clonotype was picked up a small number of times. Its antigen remains unknown. Researchers took RNA transcripts and amplified the TCR beta CDR3 regions from them. The TCR CDR3 first-round RT-PCR relied on the HTBI primer set. MiXCR was run by TCRdb on the multiplex PCR reads, yielding one entry per CDR3 protein. This sample carries roughly 510,000 distinct CDR3 sequences, around 20% of them seen once, and the ten largest clones take 26%. The sequenced sample was blood. This TCR was sampled from a man younger than 35 with Graves' hyperthyroidism.

CDR3 region: CASSRVPYYGYTF. The CDR3 DNA reads TGTGCCAGCAGTAGGGTCCCCTACTATGGCTACACCTTC. The rearrangement joins TRBV6-5 to TRBJ1-2; no firm D call. Trimming took off 5 bases at V and 3 bases at J, with 10 bases between the two ends. The CDR3 consists of 13 residues. Germline loops: CDR1 MNHEY, CDR2 SVGAGI.